One sample yielded the 3 T cell receptor beta chains listed below, sequenced in a study of sequential checkpoint blockade in melanoma. The data were produced by immunoSEQ multiplex PCR, yet TCRdb's version contains in-frame clones alone and is incomplete. This sample has several thousand clones, with roughly a quarter found just once. Treatment meaning: randomized to nivolumab then ipilimumab (arm A) or the reverse (arm B). Sequencing was performed on tumor tissue (inferred from file names), taken from a patient given nivolumab and ipilimumab in sequence. The receptors were sampled from a human donor with melanoma.

This clone was seen ten or more times. The rearrangement uses TRBV11-3 and TRBJ2-5, with unresolved D. This CDR3 has 15 residues. The germline CDR1 and CDR2 sequences are SGHNT and YENEEA. V shed 0 bases and J shed 5 bases, with 13 bases lying between them. CDR3 nucleotides: TGTGCCAGCAGCTTAGAGGGTAGATACGCCGAGACCCAGTACTTC. Protein product: CASSLEGRYAETQYF.

This clone has only a few counts. The rearrangement joins TRBV6-8 to TRBJ1-2, with D possibly being TRBD1 (5 bases). The CDR3 sequence is 13 residues long. The germline CDR1 and CDR2 sequences are MNHGY and SAAAGT. V gave up 0 bases and J gave up 8 bases, with 10 bases separating them. CDR3 sequence (DNA): TGTGCCAGCAGTTACTCCCCAGGGATCGGCTACACCTTC. Protein product: CASSYSPGIGYTF.

On this clone itself: A junction end diverges from the germline sequence, so it may reflect a read error. The J gene is TRBJ2-7, the V gene TRBV6-8; 9 nucleotides align to TRBD1. Per germline, CDR1 MNHGY and CDR2 SAAAGT. CDR3 size: 13 residues. DNA of the CDR3: TGTGCCATCAGTGGGACAGGGCTCTACGAGCAGTACTTC. It codes for CAISGTGLYEQYF.